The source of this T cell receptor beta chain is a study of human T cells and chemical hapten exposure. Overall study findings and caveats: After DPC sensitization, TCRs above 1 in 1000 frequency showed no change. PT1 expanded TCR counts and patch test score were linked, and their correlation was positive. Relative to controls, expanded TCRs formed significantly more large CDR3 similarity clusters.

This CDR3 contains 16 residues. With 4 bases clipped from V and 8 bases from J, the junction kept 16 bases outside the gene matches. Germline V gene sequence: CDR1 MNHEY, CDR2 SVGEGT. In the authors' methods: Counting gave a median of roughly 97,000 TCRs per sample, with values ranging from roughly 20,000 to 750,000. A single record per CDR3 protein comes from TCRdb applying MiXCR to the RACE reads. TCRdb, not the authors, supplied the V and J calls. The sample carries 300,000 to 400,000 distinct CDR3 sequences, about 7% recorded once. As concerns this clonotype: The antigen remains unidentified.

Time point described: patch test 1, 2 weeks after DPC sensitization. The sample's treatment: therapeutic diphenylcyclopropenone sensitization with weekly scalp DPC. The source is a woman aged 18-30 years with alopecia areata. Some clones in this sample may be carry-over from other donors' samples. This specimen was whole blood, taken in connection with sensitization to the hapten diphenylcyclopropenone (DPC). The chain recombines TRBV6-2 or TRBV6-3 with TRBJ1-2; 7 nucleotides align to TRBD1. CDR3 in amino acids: CASSSPREGGERGYTF. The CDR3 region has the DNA TGTGCCAGCAGTTCACCCAGGGAAGGGGGCGAACGCGGCTACACCTTC.